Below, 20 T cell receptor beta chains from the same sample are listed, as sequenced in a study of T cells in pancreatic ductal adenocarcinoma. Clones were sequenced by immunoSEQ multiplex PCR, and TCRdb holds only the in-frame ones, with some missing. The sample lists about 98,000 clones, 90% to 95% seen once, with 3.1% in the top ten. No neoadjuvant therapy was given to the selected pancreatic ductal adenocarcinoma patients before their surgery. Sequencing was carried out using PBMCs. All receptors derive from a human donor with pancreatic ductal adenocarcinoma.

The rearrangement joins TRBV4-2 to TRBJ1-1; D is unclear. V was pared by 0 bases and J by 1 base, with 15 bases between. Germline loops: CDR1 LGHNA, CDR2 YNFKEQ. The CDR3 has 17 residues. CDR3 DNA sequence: TGTGCCAGCAGCCAAGATCCCCTATGGAGGCCGAACACTGAAGCTTTCTTT. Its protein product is CASSQDPLWRPNTEAFF.

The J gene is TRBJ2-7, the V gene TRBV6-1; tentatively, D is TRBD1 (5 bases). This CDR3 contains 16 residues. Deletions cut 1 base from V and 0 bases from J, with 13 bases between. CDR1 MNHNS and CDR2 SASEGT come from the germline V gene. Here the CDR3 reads CASSEGQRLSSYEQYF. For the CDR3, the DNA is TGTGCCAGCAGTGAAGGACAGAGGTTGAGCTCCTACGAGCAGTACTTC.

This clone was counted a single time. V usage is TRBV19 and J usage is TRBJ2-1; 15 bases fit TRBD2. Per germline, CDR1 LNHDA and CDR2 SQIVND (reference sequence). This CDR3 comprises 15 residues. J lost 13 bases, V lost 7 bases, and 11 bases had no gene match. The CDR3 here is CASTAGTSGRTSQFF. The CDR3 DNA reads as TGTGCCAGTACCGCCGGGACTAGCGGGAGGACCTCCCAGTTCTTC.

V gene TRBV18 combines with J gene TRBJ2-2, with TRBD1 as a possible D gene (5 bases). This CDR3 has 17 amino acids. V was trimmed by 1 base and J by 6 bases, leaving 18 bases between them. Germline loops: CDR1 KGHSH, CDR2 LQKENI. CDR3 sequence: CASSPLPTVTGSGELFF. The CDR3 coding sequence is TGTGCCAGCTCACCACTACCGACAGTAACTGGCTCCGGGGAGCTGTTTTTT.

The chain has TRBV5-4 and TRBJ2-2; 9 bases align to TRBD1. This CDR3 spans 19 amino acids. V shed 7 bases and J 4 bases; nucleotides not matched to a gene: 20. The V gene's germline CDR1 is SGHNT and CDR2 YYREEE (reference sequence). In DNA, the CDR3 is TGTGCCAGCCTCCCAGACGGGACAGGGTGGGATCCGGGCACCGGGGAGCTGTTTTTT. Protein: CASLPDGTGWDPGTGELFF.

The CDR3 coding sequence is TGTGCCAGCAGTTTCCGGCGGTCAACTAACAATGAGCAGTTCTTC. Its protein product is CASSFRRSTNNEQFF. The V gene is TRBV27, the J gene TRBJ2-1; D is ambiguous. Trimming removed 3 bases from V and 5 bases from J, with 14 bases in between. Germline loops: CDR1 MNHEY, CDR2 SMNVEV (reference sequence). This CDR3 is built from 15 residues.

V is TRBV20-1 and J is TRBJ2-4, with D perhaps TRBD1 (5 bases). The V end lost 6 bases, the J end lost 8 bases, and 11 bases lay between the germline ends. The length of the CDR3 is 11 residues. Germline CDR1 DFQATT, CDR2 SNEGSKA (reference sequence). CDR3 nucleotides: TGCAGTGCGGACAAGACTGACATTCAGTACTTC. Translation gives CSADKTDIQYF.

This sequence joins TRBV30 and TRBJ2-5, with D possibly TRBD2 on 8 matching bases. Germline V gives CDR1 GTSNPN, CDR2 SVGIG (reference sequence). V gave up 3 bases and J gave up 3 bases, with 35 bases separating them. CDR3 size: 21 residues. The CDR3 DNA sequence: TGTGCCTGGAGAAGGGGGCTCGGGTTATCACTAGCGGCACAATCCAAAGAGACCCAGTACTTC. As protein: CAWRRGLGLSLAAQSKETQYF.

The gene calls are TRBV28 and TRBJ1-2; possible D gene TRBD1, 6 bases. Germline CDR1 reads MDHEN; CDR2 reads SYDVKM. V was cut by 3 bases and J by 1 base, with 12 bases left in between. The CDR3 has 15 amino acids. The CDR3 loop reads CASSFPPGDNYGYTF. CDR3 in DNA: TGTGCCAGCAGTTTCCCCCCAGGGGATAACTATGGCTACACCTTC.

CDR3 amino acids: CASGLASTDTQYF. Written as DNA, the CDR3 is TGTGCCAGCGGACTAGCAAGCACAGATACGCAGTATTTT. V is TRBV7-3 and J is TRBJ2-3, with 8 bases aligning to TRBD2. With V trimmed by 8 bases and J by 0 bases, 1 base remained unmatched. Germline loops: CDR1 SGHTA, CDR2 FQGTGA. The CDR3 sequence is 13 residues long.

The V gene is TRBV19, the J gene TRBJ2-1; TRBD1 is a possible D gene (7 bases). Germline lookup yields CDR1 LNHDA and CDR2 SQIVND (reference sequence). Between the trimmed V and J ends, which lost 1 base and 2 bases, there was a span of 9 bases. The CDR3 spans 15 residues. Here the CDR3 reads CASSIAGGTYNEQFF. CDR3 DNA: TGTGCCAGTAGTATAGCAGGGGGGACCTACAATGAGCAGTTCTTC.

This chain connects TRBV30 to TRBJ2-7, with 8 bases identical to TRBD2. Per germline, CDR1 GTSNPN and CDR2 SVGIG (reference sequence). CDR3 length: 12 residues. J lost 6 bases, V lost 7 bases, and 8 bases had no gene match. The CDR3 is CASGTGGGEQYF. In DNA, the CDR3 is TGTGCCTCAGGAACGGGAGGGGGCGAGCAGTACTTC.

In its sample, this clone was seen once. CDR3 coding DNA: TGTGCCAGCAGCTTAGCCCACCTGAGAGTCGAAGCTTTCTTT. As protein: CASSLAHLRVEAFF. J is TRBJ1-1 and V is TRBV7-9; D gene uncertain. V was pared by 0 bases and J by 8 bases, with 13 bases between. This CDR3 spans 14 amino acids. Germline V CDR1 and CDR2: SEHNR, FQNEAQ (reference sequence). Full variable domain (rest looked up from reference TRBV7-9 and TRBJ1-1): DTGVSQNPRHKITKRGQNVTFRCDPISEHNRLYWYRQTLGQGPEFLTYFQNEAQLEKSRLLSDRFSAERPKGSFSTLEIQRTEQGDSAMYLCASSLAHLRVEAFFGQGTRLTVV.

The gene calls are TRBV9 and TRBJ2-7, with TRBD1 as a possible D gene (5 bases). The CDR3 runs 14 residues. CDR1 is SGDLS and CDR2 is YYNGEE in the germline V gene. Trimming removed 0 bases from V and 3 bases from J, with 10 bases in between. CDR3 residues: CASSVAQGIYEQYF. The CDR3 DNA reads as TGTGCCAGCAGCGTAGCGCAGGGAATCTACGAGCAGTACTTC.

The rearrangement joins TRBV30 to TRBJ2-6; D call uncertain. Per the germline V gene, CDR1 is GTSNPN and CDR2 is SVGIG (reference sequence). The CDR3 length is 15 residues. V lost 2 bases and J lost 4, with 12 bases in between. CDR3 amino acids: CAWSYRLAGANVLTF. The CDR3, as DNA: TGTGCCTGGAGTTACAGATTGGCCGGGGCCAACGTCCTGACTTTC.

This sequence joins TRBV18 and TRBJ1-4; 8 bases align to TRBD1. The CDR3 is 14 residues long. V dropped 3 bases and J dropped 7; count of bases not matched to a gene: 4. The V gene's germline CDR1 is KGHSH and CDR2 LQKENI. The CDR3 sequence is CASSPDRGIEKLFF. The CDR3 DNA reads TGTGCCAGCTCACCCGACAGGGGCATTGAAAAACTGTTTTTT.

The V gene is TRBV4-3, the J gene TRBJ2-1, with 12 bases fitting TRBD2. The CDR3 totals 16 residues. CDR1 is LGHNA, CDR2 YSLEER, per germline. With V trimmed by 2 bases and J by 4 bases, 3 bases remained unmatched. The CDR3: CASSQKGLAGYNEQFF. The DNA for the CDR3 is TGCGCCAGCAGCCAAAAGGGACTAGCGGGTTACAATGAGCAGTTCTTC.

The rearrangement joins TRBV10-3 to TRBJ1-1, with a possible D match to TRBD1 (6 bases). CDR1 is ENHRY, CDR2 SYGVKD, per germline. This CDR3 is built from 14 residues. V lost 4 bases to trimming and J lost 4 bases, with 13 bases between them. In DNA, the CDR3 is TGTGCCATCAGTGGGACAGCCAAAGGCACTGAAGCTTTCTTT. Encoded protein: CAISGTAKGTEAFF.

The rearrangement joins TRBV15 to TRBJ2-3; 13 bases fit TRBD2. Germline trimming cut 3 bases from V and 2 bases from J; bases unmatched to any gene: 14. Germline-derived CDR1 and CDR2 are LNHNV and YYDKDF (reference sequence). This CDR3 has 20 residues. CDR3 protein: CATSSSPGTSGNGFTDTQYF. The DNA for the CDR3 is TGTGCCACCAGCAGCTCTCCCGGGACTAGCGGGAACGGGTTCACAGATACGCAGTATTTT.

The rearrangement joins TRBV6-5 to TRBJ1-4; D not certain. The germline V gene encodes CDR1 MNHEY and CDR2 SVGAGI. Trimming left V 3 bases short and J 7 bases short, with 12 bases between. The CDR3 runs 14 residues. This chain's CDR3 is CASSYFEGAEKLFF. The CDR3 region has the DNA TGTGCCAGCAGTTATTTCGAGGGCGCTGAAAAACTGTTTTTT.